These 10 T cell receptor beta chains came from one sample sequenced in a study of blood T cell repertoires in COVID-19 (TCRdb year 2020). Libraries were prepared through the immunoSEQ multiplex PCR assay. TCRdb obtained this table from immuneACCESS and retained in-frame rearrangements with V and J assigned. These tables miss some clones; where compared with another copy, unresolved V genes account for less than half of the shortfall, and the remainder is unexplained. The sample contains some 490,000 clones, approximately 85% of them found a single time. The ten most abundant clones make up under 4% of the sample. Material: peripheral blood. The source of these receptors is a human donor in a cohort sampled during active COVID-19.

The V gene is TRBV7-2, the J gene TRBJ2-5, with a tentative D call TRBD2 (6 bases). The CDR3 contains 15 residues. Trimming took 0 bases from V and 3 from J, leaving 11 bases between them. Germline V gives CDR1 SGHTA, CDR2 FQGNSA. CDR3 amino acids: CASSLASTRKETQYF. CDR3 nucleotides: TGTGCCAGCAGCTTAGCGTCGACTAGAAAAGAGACCCAGTACTTC.

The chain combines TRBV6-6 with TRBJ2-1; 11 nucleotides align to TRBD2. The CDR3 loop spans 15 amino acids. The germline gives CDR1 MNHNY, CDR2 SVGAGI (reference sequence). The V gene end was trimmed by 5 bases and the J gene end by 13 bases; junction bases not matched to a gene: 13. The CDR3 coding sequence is TGTGCCAGCAGTCCCTCGGGTAGCGGGAGGGCGAATCAGTTCTTC. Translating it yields CASSPSGSGRANQFF.

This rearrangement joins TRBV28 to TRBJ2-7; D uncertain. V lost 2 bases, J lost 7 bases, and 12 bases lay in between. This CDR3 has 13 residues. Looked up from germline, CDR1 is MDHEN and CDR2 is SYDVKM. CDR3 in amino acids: CASSLGLSLEQYF. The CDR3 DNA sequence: TGTGCCAGCAGTTTAGGGCTGAGTTTGGAGCAGTACTTC.

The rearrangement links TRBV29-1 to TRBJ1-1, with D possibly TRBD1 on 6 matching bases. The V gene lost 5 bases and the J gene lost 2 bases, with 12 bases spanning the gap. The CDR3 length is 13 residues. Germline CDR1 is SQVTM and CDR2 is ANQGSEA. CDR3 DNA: TGCAGCGTTTACAGGGAACTAAACACTGAAGCTTTCTTT. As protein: CSVYRELNTEAFF.

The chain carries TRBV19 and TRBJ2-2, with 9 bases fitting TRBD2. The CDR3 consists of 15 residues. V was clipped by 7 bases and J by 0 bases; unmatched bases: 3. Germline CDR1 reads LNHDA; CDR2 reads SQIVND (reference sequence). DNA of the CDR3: TGTGCCAGTATCCCTAGCGGGGCGAACACCGGGGAGCTGTTTTTT. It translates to CASIPSGANTGELFF.

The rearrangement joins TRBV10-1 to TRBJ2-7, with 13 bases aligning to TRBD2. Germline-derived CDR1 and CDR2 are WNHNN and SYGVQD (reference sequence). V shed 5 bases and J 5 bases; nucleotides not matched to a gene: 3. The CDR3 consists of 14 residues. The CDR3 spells CASSYGLAGDEQYF. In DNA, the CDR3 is TGCGCCAGCAGTTACGGACTAGCGGGAGACGAGCAGTACTTC.

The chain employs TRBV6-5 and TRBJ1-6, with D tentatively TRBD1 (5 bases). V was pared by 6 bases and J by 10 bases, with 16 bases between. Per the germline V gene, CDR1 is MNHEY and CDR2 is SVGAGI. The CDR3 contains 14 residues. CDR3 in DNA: TGTGCCAGCAGCTCTAATGGGGGGGAATCACCCCTCCACTTT. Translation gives CASSSNGGESPLHF.

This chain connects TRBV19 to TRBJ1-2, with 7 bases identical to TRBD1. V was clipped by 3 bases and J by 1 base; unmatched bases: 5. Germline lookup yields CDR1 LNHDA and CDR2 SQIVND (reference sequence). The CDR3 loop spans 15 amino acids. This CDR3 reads CASSMFGDSNYGYTF. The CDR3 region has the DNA TGTGCCAGTAGTATGTTCGGGGACAGTAACTATGGCTACACCTTC.

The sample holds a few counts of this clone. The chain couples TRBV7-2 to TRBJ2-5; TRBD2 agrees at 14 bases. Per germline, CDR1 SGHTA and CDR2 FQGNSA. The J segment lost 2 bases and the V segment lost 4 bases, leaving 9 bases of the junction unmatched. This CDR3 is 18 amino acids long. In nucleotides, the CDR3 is TGTGCCAGCAGCTCCCGACTAGCGGGAGGGCCTAGACAAGAGACCCAGTACTTC. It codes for CASSSRLAGGPRQETQYF.

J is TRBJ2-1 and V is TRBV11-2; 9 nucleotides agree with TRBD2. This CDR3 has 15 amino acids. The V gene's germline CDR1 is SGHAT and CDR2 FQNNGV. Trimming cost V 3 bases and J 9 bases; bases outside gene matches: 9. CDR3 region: CASSFGGLAGVEQFF. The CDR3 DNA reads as TGTGCCAGCAGCTTCGGGGGACTAGCCGGAGTTGAGCAGTTCTTC.